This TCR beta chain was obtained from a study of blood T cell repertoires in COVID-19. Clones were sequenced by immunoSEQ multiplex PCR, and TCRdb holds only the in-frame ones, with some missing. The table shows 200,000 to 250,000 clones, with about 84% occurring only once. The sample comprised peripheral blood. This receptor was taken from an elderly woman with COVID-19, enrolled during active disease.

The CDR3 nucleotides read TGCGCCAGCAGCCTCCGGACAGACGAAGAGGAAAAACTGTTTTTT. Its translation: CASSLRTDEEEKLFF. The chain carries TRBV4-1 and TRBJ1-4, with TRBD1 as a possible D gene (6 bases). Germline V CDR1 and CDR2: MGHRA, YSYEKL. The CDR3 has 15 amino acids. Trimming stripped 4 bases from V and 8 bases from J, with 17 bases between.